The sequence of this TCR beta chain was determined in a study of T cell responses to AZD1222 COVID-19 vaccine. Study at large: Doses given second, at about 4 or about 12 weeks, were pooled. Overall study results and limits: Reports indicate that nearly half of spike-specific TCRs are directed at unmutated variant regions. The donors showed a predominance of white British ancestry and of females, with possible underestimation of clonal diversity.

With respect to this clone: The antigen remains undetermined.

Data came from immunoSEQ multiplex PCR; TCRdb stores just in-frame clones and leaves some out. This table holds more than 110,000 clones, roughly 92% found once. Sequenced material: peripheral blood, taken on day 0 of AZD1222 vaccination. This clonotype originated in an adult in good health.

The CDR3 loop is CASSPGTSGNNEQFF. CDR3 in DNA: TGTGCCAGCAGTCCCGGGACTAGCGGGAACAATGAGCAGTTCTTC. The chain carries TRBV7-9 and TRBJ2-1; 13 nucleotides align to TRBD2. Per germline, CDR1 SEHNR and CDR2 FQNEAQ (reference sequence). Trimming at V came to 6 bases and at J to 5 bases, leaving 4 bases not matched to a gene. This CDR3 contains 15 residues.